Listed below are T cell receptor beta chains from one sample, sequenced in a study of T cells in Graves' hyperthyroidism and ophthalmopathy. From the multiplex PCR reads, TCRdb called clonotypes with MiXCR, one entry per CDR3 protein. The table has approximately 410,000 distinct CDR3 sequences, around 15% seen once. The source material was blood. These receptors originate from a woman younger than 35 with Graves' hyperthyroidism. Each CDR3 is given with its conserved first and last residue.

CDR3,V,length
CSAYVAGAETQYF,TRBV20-1,13
CASSPGTSGYYSYEQYF,TRBV7-2,17
CASSSRGSYNQPQHF,TRBV6-1,15
CASSPMGNTEAFF,TRBV18,13
CASIDGTGSPYGYTF,TRBV6-1,15
CASSKREALYQETQYF,TRBV19,16
CSAMEGQGNYGYTF,TRBV20-1,14
CASRLTSERAVISSYNEQFF,TRBV6-2/TRBV6-3,20
CASSRRPGGRAREQYF,TRBV3-1,16
CSVGGLAGKYNEQFF,TRBV29-1,15
CASSQQGFTEAFF,TRBV11-2,13
CASSEGGQGRKQYF,TRBV6-1,14
CASSSSGGGNEQFF,TRBV7-3,14
CATSDLEGQGRRDTQYF,TRBV24-1,17
CASSLQGNAGYTF,TRBV13,13
CASSLGFPVNTEAFF,TRBV11-2,15
CSAPPGDRNTGELLF,TRBV20-1,15
CASSGEFGQYGYTF,TRBV4-1,14
CASSLGTTVSRAFF,TRBV28,14